These T cell receptor beta chains were read from a single sample in a study of OX40 agonist ivuxolimab in advanced cancers. Sequencing was performed with immunoSEQ multiplex PCR; in TCRdb, only in-frame clones are kept and a portion is missing. The table includes about 60,000 clones, roughly nine tenths detected once. The specimen comprised CD4+ or CD8+ T cells sorted from blood, sampled in a trial of the OX40 agonist ivuxolimab. These TCRs come from an adult with an advanced solid tumor such as melanoma, head and neck, liver or kidney cancer. The conserved cysteine and the conserved F or W are not part of the CDR3 here. The order of the fields is V gene, J gene, CDR3 protein.

V gene: TRBV7-3
J gene: TRBJ2-2
CDR3 protein: ASSPSGAGELF

V gene: TRBV30
J gene: TRBJ2-3
CDR3 protein: AWWEKYTDTQY

V gene: TRBV27
J gene: TRBJ2-7
CDR3 protein: ASPKQY

V gene: TRBV19
J gene: TRBJ1-5
CDR3 protein: ASSITGGPDQPQH

V gene: TRBV10-3
J gene: TRBJ2-7
CDR3 protein: AIRTEAYEQY

V gene: TRBV27
J gene: TRBJ2-2
CDR3 protein: ASSPEPLTGGTGELF

V gene: TRBV6-6
J gene: TRBJ1-3
CDR3 protein: AISPNSGNTIY

V gene: TRBV6-6
J gene: TRBJ1-2
CDR3 protein: ASSPGQGNVYGYT

V gene: TRBV4-1
J gene: TRBJ2-3
CDR3 protein: ASSHIAGSTDTQY

V gene: TRBV9
J gene: TRBJ1-5
CDR3 protein: ASNGQGGPNQPQH

V gene: TRBV2
J gene: TRBJ2-7
CDR3 protein: ASGQVYEQY

V gene: TRBV19
J gene: TRBJ2-3
CDR3 protein: ASSIELHTQY

V gene: TRBV6-5
J gene: TRBJ2-1
CDR3 protein: ASSYGGQRGGDEQF

V gene: TRBV7-6
J gene: TRBJ2-2
CDR3 protein: ASSLYAGGPGGELF

V gene: TRBV6-5
J gene: TRBJ1-2
CDR3 protein: ASSTTGDYGYT

V gene: TRBV30
J gene: TRBJ2-5
CDR3 protein: AWRADVIGTQY

V gene: TRBV4-1
J gene: TRBJ2-1
CDR3 protein: ASSRGPSGGGGSYNEQF

V gene: TRBV14
J gene: TRBJ2-2
CDR3 protein: ASSQDHPGVGELF

V gene: TRBV9
J gene: TRBJ2-1
CDR3 protein: ASSVGGPPNEQF

V gene: TRBV6-5
J gene: TRBJ1-1
CDR3 protein: ASGDSENTEAF

V gene: TRBV4-3
J gene: TRBJ2-1
CDR3 protein: ASSQDTSVTYNEQF